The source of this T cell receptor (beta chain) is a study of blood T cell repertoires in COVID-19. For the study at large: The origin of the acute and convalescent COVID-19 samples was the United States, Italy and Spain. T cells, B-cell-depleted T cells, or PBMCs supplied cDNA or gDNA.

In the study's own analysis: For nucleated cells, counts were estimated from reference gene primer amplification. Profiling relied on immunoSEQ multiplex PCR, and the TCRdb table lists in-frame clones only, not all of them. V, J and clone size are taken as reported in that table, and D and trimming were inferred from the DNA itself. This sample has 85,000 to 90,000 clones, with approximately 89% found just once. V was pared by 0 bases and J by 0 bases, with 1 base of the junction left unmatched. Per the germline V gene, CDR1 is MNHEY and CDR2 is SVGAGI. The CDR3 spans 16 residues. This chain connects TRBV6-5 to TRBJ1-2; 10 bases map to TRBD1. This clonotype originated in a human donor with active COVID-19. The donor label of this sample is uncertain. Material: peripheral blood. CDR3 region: CASSYSGTGANYGYTF. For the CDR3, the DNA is TGTGCCAGCAGTTACTCCGGGACAGGGGCTAACTATGGCTACACCTTC.